The rows below give T cell receptor beta chains drawn from one sample of a study of blood T cell repertoires in COVID-19. TCRdb's copy holds only in-frame clones and misses some; the assay was immunoSEQ multiplex PCR. This table has some 370,000 clones, 87% appearing once. The specimen was peripheral blood. Receptor source: a woman under 40 with COVID-19, enrolled during active disease. Both conserved end residues are part of each CDR3. The D gene is left open where the match is weak. The size entry is marked missing in some rows and otherwise reads once, few, many or a size class.

d_call: TRBD2
j_call: TRBJ2-1
clone_size: .
v_call: TRBV11-2
cdr3_aa: CASSLVASGSAGEQFF
cdr3_nt: TGTGCCAGCAGCTTAGTTGCTAGCGGGAGCGCGGGTGAGCAGTTCTTC

d_call: .
j_call: TRBJ2-7
clone_size: few
v_call: TRBV3-1/TRBV3-2
cdr3_aa: CASSPGYEQYF
cdr3_nt: TGTGCCAGCAGCCCCGGCTACGAGCAGTACTTC

d_call: TRBD1
j_call: TRBJ1-1
clone_size: .
v_call: TRBV14
cdr3_aa: CASSQDRGQVNTEAFF
cdr3_nt: TGTGCCAGCAGCCAAGATCGGGGACAGGTGAACACTGAAGCTTTCTTT

d_call: TRBD1
j_call: TRBJ2-3
clone_size: .
v_call: TRBV7-7
cdr3_aa: CASSLGPGGMGDTQYF
cdr3_nt: TGTGCTAGCAGCTTAGGGCCAGGGGGAATGGGAGATACGCAGTATTTT

d_call: .
j_call: TRBJ2-1
clone_size: .
v_call: TRBV4-1
cdr3_aa: CASSQTRGSYNEQFF
cdr3_nt: TGCGCCAGCAGCCAAACACGGGGGTCCTACAATGAGCAGTTCTTC

d_call: .
j_call: TRBJ2-1
clone_size: .
v_call: TRBV6-5
cdr3_aa: CASSYSNYNEQFF
cdr3_nt: TGTGCCAGCAGTTATAGTAACTACAATGAGCAGTTCTTC

d_call: TRBD1
j_call: TRBJ2-4
clone_size: few
v_call: TRBV2
cdr3_aa: CASSRDREAKNIQYF
cdr3_nt: TGTGCCAGCAGCCGGGACAGGGAGGCCAAAAACATTCAGTACTTC

d_call: TRBD1
j_call: TRBJ2-7
clone_size: few
v_call: TRBV5-1
cdr3_aa: CASSDRGPHEQYF
cdr3_nt: TGCGCCAGCAGCGACAGGGGGCCTCACGAGCAGTACTTC

d_call: .
j_call: TRBJ1-4
clone_size: few
v_call: TRBV21-1
cdr3_aa: CASSKGCGQAVGNEKLFF
cdr3_nt: TGTGCCAGCAGCAAAGGATGCGGACAGGCGGTAGGTAATGAAAAACTGTTTTTT

d_call: .
j_call: TRBJ2-5
clone_size: few
v_call: TRBV6-5
cdr3_aa: CASRRTIQETQYF
cdr3_nt: TGTGCCAGCCGACGGACTATCCAAGAGACCCAGTACTTC

d_call: .
j_call: TRBJ2-3
clone_size: .
v_call: TRBV11-2
cdr3_aa: CASSLVAIDTQYF
cdr3_nt: TGTGCCAGCAGCTTAGTGGCAATAGATACGCAGTATTTT

d_call: TRBD1
j_call: TRBJ2-7
clone_size: .
v_call: TRBV19
cdr3_aa: CASRRRDSSYEQYF
cdr3_nt: TGTGCCAGTAGACGTCGGGACAGCTCCTACGAGCAGTACTTC

d_call: .
j_call: TRBJ2-5
clone_size: .
v_call: TRBV4-1
cdr3_aa: CASSLLDSQETQYF
cdr3_nt: TGCGCCAGCAGCCTTCTGGACAGCCAAGAGACCCAGTACTTC

d_call: .
j_call: TRBJ1-5
clone_size: .
v_call: TRBV6-5
cdr3_aa: CASTDRYSNQPQHF
cdr3_nt: TGTGCCAGCACCGACAGGTATAGCAATCAGCCCCAGCATTTT

d_call: TRBD1
j_call: TRBJ1-4
clone_size: many
v_call: TRBV7-9
cdr3_aa: CASSPLPDRGEKLFF
cdr3_nt: TGTGCCAGCAGCCCACTCCCGGACAGGGGTGAAAAACTGTTTTTT

d_call: .
j_call: TRBJ2-1
clone_size: .
v_call: TRBV4-1
cdr3_aa: CASSQDPRGRINEQFF
cdr3_nt: TGCGCCAGCAGCCAAGATCCCAGGGGCCGGATCAATGAGCAGTTCTTC

d_call: TRBD2
j_call: TRBJ2-3
clone_size: .
v_call: TRBV6-4
cdr3_aa: CATGTSGTDTQYF
cdr3_nt: TGTGCCACCGGGACTAGCGGCACAGATACGCAGTATTTT

d_call: .
j_call: TRBJ1-1
clone_size: .
v_call: TRBV6-5
cdr3_aa: CASSFHWNTEAFF
cdr3_nt: TGTGCCAGCAGCTTTCACTGGAACACTGAAGCTTTCTTT

d_call: .
j_call: TRBJ1-5
clone_size: .
v_call: TRBV19
cdr3_aa: CASSIPPGQPQHF
cdr3_nt: TGTGCCAGTAGTATTCCGCCCGGTCAGCCCCAGCATTTT

d_call: TRBD1
j_call: TRBJ1-6
clone_size: .
v_call: TRBV28
cdr3_aa: CASSFPDRINSPLHF
cdr3_nt: TGTGCCAGCAGTTTCCCGGACAGGATTAATTCACCCCTCCACTTT

d_call: TRBD1
j_call: TRBJ1-6
clone_size: .
v_call: TRBV2
cdr3_aa: CASSPRTGFGSPLHF
cdr3_nt: TGTGCCAGCAGTCCCAGGACAGGGTTCGGATCACCCCTCCACTTT

d_call: .
j_call: TRBJ1-4
clone_size: once
v_call: TRBV7-2
cdr3_aa: CASSPQTSNEKLFF
cdr3_nt: TGTGCCAGCAGCCCTCAGACTTCTAATGAAAAACTGTTTTTT

d_call: .
j_call: TRBJ2-5
clone_size: once
v_call: TRBV5-1
cdr3_aa: CASSLAGAVGETQYF
cdr3_nt: TGCGCCAGCAGCTTGGCGGGAGCGGTTGGGGAGACCCAGTACTTC

d_call: .
j_call: TRBJ1-1
clone_size: .
v_call: TRBV14
cdr3_aa: CASSQVRGTEAFF
cdr3_nt: TGTGCCAGCAGCCAAGTACGGGGCACTGAAGCTTTCTTT

d_call: .
j_call: TRBJ1-6
clone_size: .
v_call: TRBV21-1
cdr3_aa: CASSKGGRRYNSPLHF
cdr3_nt: TGTGCCAGCAGCAAAGGAGGTCGCCGTTATAATTCACCCCTCCACTTT

d_call: .
j_call: TRBJ2-1
clone_size: .
v_call: TRBV7-6
cdr3_aa: CASSLVIFNNEQFF
cdr3_nt: TGTGCCAGCAGCTTAGTTATTTTTAACAATGAGCAGTTCTTC

d_call: TRBD2
j_call: TRBJ2-3
clone_size: .
v_call: TRBV24-1
cdr3_aa: CATSSPPGGARTDTQYF
cdr3_nt: TGTGCCACCAGTAGCCCCCCCGGGGGGGCTCGCACAGATACGCAGTATTTT

d_call: TRBD2
j_call: TRBJ2-1
clone_size: .
v_call: TRBV29-1
cdr3_aa: CSVLAGRGDNEQFF
cdr3_nt: TGCAGCGTTCTAGCGGGAAGAGGTGACAATGAGCAGTTCTTC

d_call: .
j_call: TRBJ2-7
clone_size: .
v_call: TRBV6-5
cdr3_aa: CASRPASYEQYF
cdr3_nt: TGTGCCAGCAGGCCAGCGTCCTACGAGCAGTACTTC

d_call: TRBD2
j_call: TRBJ2-1
clone_size: .
v_call: TRBV19
cdr3_aa: CASSIDAGDEQFF
cdr3_nt: TGTGCCAGTAGTATTGACGCGGGAGATGAGCAGTTCTTC

d_call: TRBD2
j_call: TRBJ2-1
clone_size: once
v_call: TRBV7-8
cdr3_aa: CASSPTTSGYNEQFF
cdr3_nt: TGTGCCAGCAGCCCTACAACTAGCGGTTACAATGAGCAGTTCTTC

d_call: TRBD2
j_call: TRBJ2-3
clone_size: once
v_call: TRBV4-1
cdr3_aa: CASSQATTSGSADTQYF
cdr3_nt: TGCGCCAGCAGCCAGGCCACAACTAGCGGGAGTGCAGATACGCAGTATTTT

d_call: .
j_call: TRBJ1-5
clone_size: .
v_call: TRBV6-5
cdr3_aa: CASAAAYSNQPQHF
cdr3_nt: TGTGCCAGCGCCGCAGCGTATAGCAATCAGCCCCAGCATTTT

d_call: .
j_call: TRBJ2-3
clone_size: .
v_call: TRBV5-1
cdr3_aa: CASSLAAGSTDTQYF
cdr3_nt: TGCGCCAGCAGCTTGGCGGCAGGGAGCACAGATACGCAGTATTTT

d_call: TRBD1
j_call: TRBJ2-3
clone_size: .
v_call: TRBV24-1
cdr3_aa: CATGGQGSTDTQYF
cdr3_nt: TGTGCCACCGGGGGACAGGGATCCACAGATACGCAGTATTTT

d_call: .
j_call: TRBJ2-1
clone_size: once
v_call: TRBV3-1/TRBV3-2
cdr3_aa: CASSQGVAVLYNEQFF
cdr3_nt: TGTGCCAGCAGCCAAGGGGTAGCGGTGCTTTACAATGAGCAGTTCTTC

d_call: TRBD1
j_call: TRBJ1-1
clone_size: .
v_call: TRBV6-5
cdr3_aa: CASSQGQVMNTEAFF
cdr3_nt: TGTGCCAGCAGTCAGGGACAGGTCATGAACACTGAAGCTTTCTTT

d_call: TRBD2
j_call: TRBJ2-3
clone_size: .
v_call: TRBV7-2
cdr3_aa: CASSFGGTNTDTQYF
cdr3_nt: TGTGCCAGCAGCTTCGGGGGGACCAACACAGATACGCAGTATTTT

d_call: TRBD1
j_call: TRBJ1-1
clone_size: .
v_call: TRBV2
cdr3_aa: CASKPPGQGGLGAFF
cdr3_nt: TGTGCCAGCAAACCCCCGGGACAGGGAGGATTAGGGGCTTTCTTT

d_call: .
j_call: TRBJ2-7
clone_size: .
v_call: TRBV5-1
cdr3_aa: CASSFRQNYEQYF
cdr3_nt: TGCGCCAGCAGCTTTCGACAGAACTACGAGCAGTACTTC

d_call: .
j_call: TRBJ2-3
clone_size: .
v_call: TRBV9
cdr3_aa: CASSVATASTDTQYF
cdr3_nt: TGTGCCAGCAGCGTAGCGACAGCTAGCACAGATACGCAGTATTTT

d_call: TRBD1
j_call: TRBJ2-5
clone_size: .
v_call: TRBV28
cdr3_aa: CASSQQGSGILETQYF
cdr3_nt: TGTGCCAGCAGCCAACAGGGGAGCGGTATCCTGGAGACCCAGTACTTC

d_call: TRBD2
j_call: TRBJ2-3
clone_size: .
v_call: TRBV3-1/TRBV3-2
cdr3_aa: CASTRAGGRKDTQYF
cdr3_nt: TGTGCCAGCACCAGAGCGGGGGGTAGGAAAGATACGCAGTATTTT

d_call: TRBD1
j_call: TRBJ1-1
clone_size: once
v_call: TRBV5-4
cdr3_aa: CASSSAGGTEAFF
cdr3_nt: TGTGCCAGCAGCTCGGCAGGGGGCACTGAAGCTTTCTTT

d_call: .
j_call: TRBJ2-6
clone_size: once
v_call: TRBV6-5
cdr3_aa: CASRLGGSGANVLTF
cdr3_nt: TGTGCCAGCAGACTGGGGGGATCTGGGGCCAACGTCCTGACTTTC

d_call: TRBD2
j_call: TRBJ2-7
clone_size: .
v_call: TRBV4-2
cdr3_aa: CASSQDLAGAYEQYF
cdr3_nt: TGTGCCAGCAGCCAAGATTTAGCGGGGGCCTACGAGCAGTACTTC

d_call: TRBD1
j_call: TRBJ2-7
clone_size: once
v_call: TRBV10-3
cdr3_aa: CAISESGQGVYEQYF
cdr3_nt: TGTGCCATCAGTGAGTCGGGACAGGGTGTGTACGAGCAGTACTTC

d_call: .
j_call: TRBJ1-1
clone_size: .
v_call: TRBV30
cdr3_aa: CAWSARGVNTEAFF
cdr3_nt: TGTGCCTGGAGTGCCAGGGGTGTGAACACTGAAGCTTTCTTT

d_call: TRBD1
j_call: TRBJ1-1
clone_size: .
v_call: TRBV9
cdr3_aa: CASSPQGSNTEAFF
cdr3_nt: TGTGCCAGCAGCCCACAGGGGTCGAACACTGAAGCTTTCTTT

d_call: TRBD1
j_call: TRBJ1-1
clone_size: once
v_call: TRBV19
cdr3_aa: CASTSDRGFTEAFF
cdr3_nt: TGTGCCAGTACCTCCGACAGGGGATTCACTGAAGCTTTCTTT

d_call: TRBD1
j_call: TRBJ2-7
clone_size: .
v_call: TRBV5-6
cdr3_aa: CASSVTGTAYYEQYF
cdr3_nt: TGTGCCAGCAGTGTCACCGGGACAGCCTACTACGAGCAGTACTTC

d_call: TRBD1
j_call: TRBJ2-2
clone_size: .
v_call: TRBV13
cdr3_aa: CASSWWGRDRANTGELFF
cdr3_nt: TGTGCCAGCAGTTGGTGGGGCCGGGACAGGGCGAACACCGGGGAGCTGTTTTTT

d_call: .
j_call: TRBJ1-4
clone_size: .
v_call: TRBV4-1
cdr3_aa: CASSPKGLLGEKLFF
cdr3_nt: TGCGCCAGCAGCCCAAAGGGGTTACTCGGTGAAAAACTGTTTTTT

d_call: TRBD1
j_call: TRBJ1-5
clone_size: few
v_call: TRBV7-9
cdr3_aa: CASSRDRGPSNQPQHF
cdr3_nt: TGTGCCAGCAGCCGGGACAGGGGGCCGAGCAATCAGCCCCAGCATTTT

d_call: .
j_call: TRBJ2-3
clone_size: .
v_call: TRBV7-2
cdr3_aa: CASKWRGSTDTQYF
cdr3_nt: TGTGCCAGCAAGTGGCGGGGAAGCACAGATACGCAGTATTTT

d_call: TRBD2
j_call: TRBJ2-1
clone_size: .
v_call: TRBV14
cdr3_aa: CASSQEIGWTSYYNEQFF
cdr3_nt: TGTGCCAGCAGCCAAGAGATTGGGTGGACTAGCTATTACAATGAGCAGTTCTTC

d_call: .
j_call: TRBJ1-2
clone_size: .
v_call: TRBV24-1
cdr3_aa: CATSEPTGNYGYTF
cdr3_nt: TGTGCCACCAGTGAACCGACAGGCAACTATGGCTACACCTTC

d_call: .
j_call: TRBJ1-5
clone_size: .
v_call: TRBV18
cdr3_aa: CASSPLPGQGTNQPQHF
cdr3_nt: TGTGCCAGCTCGCCCCTACCGGGCCAGGGGACAAATCAGCCCCAGCATTTT

d_call: TRBD1
j_call: TRBJ1-1
clone_size: once
v_call: TRBV18
cdr3_aa: CASSGTANTEAFF
cdr3_nt: TGTGCCAGCTCAGGGACAGCGAACACTGAAGCTTTCTTT

d_call: .
j_call: TRBJ1-3
clone_size: .
v_call: TRBV19
cdr3_aa: CASSGDSSGNTIYF
cdr3_nt: TGTGCCAGTAGTGGAGACAGCTCTGGAAACACCATATATTTT